A single sample is the source of the 9 T cell receptor beta chains below, sequenced in a study of molecular identifiers for immune sequencing clone quantification. TCRdb re-analysed the PCR reads in MiXCR, keeping a single row per CDR3 protein. The sample yields more than 450,000 distinct CDR3 sequences, over 20% seen once. The sample comprised naive CD8+ T cells from blood, with Jurkat cell RNA spiked in. Regarding subset: FACS-sorted CD8+CD4-CCR7+CD45RA+ naive T cells. These receptors came from a human donor in good health. Some libraries in this study had Jurkat cell RNA spiked in.

For this clonotype: A much more abundant neighbour one base away suggests this may be a read error. The rearrangement joins TRBV4-3 to TRBJ2-7, with 7 bases fitting TRBD2. V lost 3 bases, J lost 2 bases, and 7 bases stayed unmatched. The length of the CDR3 is 15 residues. The germline V gene encodes CDR1 LGHNA and CDR2 YSLEER. CDR3 residues: CASSHYPGGAYEQYF. The CDR3 nucleotides are TGCGCCAGCAGCCACTACCCGGGGGGTGCCTACGAGCAGTACTTC.

A few counts support this clonotype. The V call is TRBV15, the J call TRBJ2-7; TRBD2 matches at 12 bases. V shed 6 bases, J shed 6 bases, and the junction held 6 bases outside the gene matches. Germline V CDR1 and CDR2: LNHNV, YYDKDF (reference sequence). CDR3 length equals 14 residues. Here the CDR3 reads CATRPGLAGFEQYF. The CDR3 DNA follows: TGTGCCACCAGGCCGGGACTAGCGGGTTTCGAGCAGTACTTC.

The chain joins TRBV27 to TRBJ1-6; D is ambiguous. The V gene's germline CDR1 is MNHEY and CDR2 SMNVEV (reference sequence). V was cut by 5 bases and J by 8 bases, with 10 bases left in between. The CDR3 extends over 13 amino acids. CDR3 DNA sequence: TGTGCCAGCAGTCTCAGCTCTTATTCACCCCTCCACTTT. It yields the protein CASSLSSYSPLHF.

This clonotype was observed a few times. The chain is built from TRBV7-9 and TRBJ2-2; D perhaps matches TRBD2 (5 bases). There are 13 residues in the CDR3. Germline CDR1 is SEHNR and CDR2 is FQNEAQ (reference sequence). V lost 4 bases and J lost 6, with 9 bases in between. The CDR3 region is CASSSERAGELFF. CDR3 nucleotides: TGTGCCAGCAGCTCCGAGAGGGCCGGGGAGCTGTTTTTT.

This clonotype was observed at least ten times. The chain recombines TRBV19 with TRBJ1-2; no clear D gene. Between the trimmed V and J ends, which lost 3 bases and 0 bases, there was a span of 8 bases. CDR1 LNHDA and CDR2 SQIVND come from the germline V gene (reference sequence). This CDR3 region has 14 residues. CDR3 sequence reads: CASSIRITNYGYTF. The CDR3 DNA is TGTGCCAGTAGTATCAGGATAACTAACTATGGCTACACCTTC.

This clonotype has a count of ten or more. The CDR3 reads CATSDATSGADTQYF. The CDR3, as DNA: TGTGCCACCAGTGATGCGACTAGCGGGGCAGATACGCAGTATTTT. The chain is built from TRBV24-1 and TRBJ2-3; TRBD2 matches at 11 bases. The CDR3 runs 15 residues. CDR1 is KGHDR, CDR2 SFDVKD, per germline. V was clipped by 3 bases and J by 4 bases; unmatched bases: 2.

This clonotype appeared a few times. V usage is TRBV27 and J usage is TRBJ2-5; 9 bases are shared with TRBD1. J lost 5 bases, V lost 2 bases, and 12 bases had no gene match. The CDR3 consists of 17 residues. The germline gives CDR1 MNHEY, CDR2 SMNVEV (reference sequence). In nucleotides, the CDR3 is TGTGCCAGCAGTTTACGACAGGGGGTCGGGACTTGGGAGACCCAGTACTTC. Its translation: CASSLRQGVGTWETQYF.

This clonotype was counted ten times or more. The rearrangement links TRBV20-1 to TRBJ1-2, with D possibly matching TRBD1 (5 bases). The length of the CDR3 is 16 residues. Germline CDR1 DFQATT, CDR2 SNEGSKA (reference sequence). V was shortened by 5 bases and J by 0 bases, with 19 bases between the two germline ends. The CDR3 nucleotides are TGCAGTGCTCCGATCCAGACAGAGTACACTAACTATGGCTACACCTTC. Protein: CSAPIQTEYTNYGYTF.

Many counts were recorded for this clonotype. The rearrangement uses TRBV4-3 and TRBJ2-3; D is unclear. Looked up from germline, CDR1 is LGHNA and CDR2 is YSLEER. Between the trimmed V and J ends, which lost 2 bases and 6 bases, there was a span of 18 bases. The CDR3 is 16 amino acids. Written as DNA, the CDR3 is TGCGCCAGCAGCCAACACGCAAAAAGCAGGCATGATACGCAGTATTTT. This translates into CASSQHAKSRHDTQYF.